A selection of T cell receptor beta chains follows, all from one sample in a study of blood T cells in healthy people across ages. TCRdb used MiXCR to reprocess the 5' RACE reads, holding one entry per CDR3 protein. The repertoire has 1.5 million or so distinct CDR3 sequences, about 45% of them found once; the top ten carry about 4%. Specimen: blood. All receptors derive from a woman aged 18-29 years in good health. Each CDR3 is given with its conserved first and last residue. D genes are given only for firm matches. Part of the rows lack a size; the others show once, few, many or a class for expanded clones.

V	size	D	J	CDR3	DNA
TRBV20-1	once	TRBD1	TRBJ2-7	CSARSMDRRSYEQYF	TGCAGTGCTAGATCCATGGACAGGAGGTCCTACGAGCAGTACTTC
TRBV12-3/TRBV12-4	-	-	TRBJ2-1	CASSFNRVEQFF	TGTGCCAGCAGTTTCAACAGGGTAGAGCAGTTCTTC
TRBV20-1	once	-	TRBJ1-1	CSASRPEAFF	TGCAGTGCTAGTCGCCCTGAAGCTTTCTTT
TRBV28	-	TRBD1	TRBJ2-7	CASRHRDRVPYEQYF	TGTGCCAGCAGGCACCGGGACAGGGTCCCCTACGAGCAGTACTTC
TRBV14	few	TRBD1	TRBJ2-1	CASSLQDRGYEQFF	TGTGCCAGCAGCCTACAGGACAGGGGCTATGAGCAGTTCTTC
TRBV7-2	few	TRBD1	TRBJ1-1	CASSLGHRGRTEAFF	TGTGCCAGCAGCTTAGGGCACAGGGGGCGGACTGAAGCTTTCTTT
TRBV12-3/TRBV12-4	few	-	TRBJ1-2	CASSFREDRGYTF	TGTGCCAGCAGTTTCCGGGAAGACCGCGGCTACACCTTC
TRBV29-1	-	-	TRBJ2-7	CSVRDTEAYEQYF	TGCAGCGTGCGGGACACCGAAGCCTACGAGCAGTACTTC
TRBV5-5	-	-	TRBJ2-7	CASSLTGRPYGQYF	TGTGCCAGCAGCTTAACGGGCAGACCCTACGGGCAGTACTTC
TRBV6-1	few	TRBD1	TRBJ1-2	CASSDRTGRDGYTF	TGTGCCAGCAGTGATAGGACAGGCCGGGATGGCTACACCTTC
TRBV4-3	-	-	TRBJ1-6	CASSQGPGNSPLHF	TGCGCCAGCAGCCAAGGGCCGGGAAATTCACCCCTCCACTTT
TRBV7-9	-	TRBD2	TRBJ2-7	CASSAPGLGNNEQYF	TGTGCCAGCAGCGCCCCGGGACTAGGCAATAACGAGCAGTACTTC
TRBV7-2	-	TRBD1	TRBJ1-6	CASSLAPGQGSPPHF	TGTGCCAGCAGCTTAGCCCCGGGACAGGGATCACCCCCCCACTTT
TRBV20-1	-	-	TRBJ1-4	CSASRANEKLFF	TGCAGTGCTAGTCGTGCTAATGAAAAACTGTTTTTT
TRBV10-2	-	TRBD2	TRBJ2-7	CASNRLAGDNEQYF	TGCGCCAGCAATCGACTAGCGGGCGACAATGAGCAGTACTTC
TRBV7-9	-	-	TRBJ1-6	CASSEQVYNSPLHF	TGTGCCAGCAGCGAACAGGTGTATAATTCACCTCTCCACTTT
TRBV10-3	-	-	TRBJ2-7	CAINHGQGYEQYF	TGTGCCATCAATCATGGGCAAGGGTACGAGCAGTACTTC
TRBV7-2	-	-	TRBJ2-1	CASSYERRGEQFF	TGTGCCAGCAGCTACGAACGTCGGGGTGAGCAGTTCTTC
TRBV4-3	-	-	TRBJ2-7	CASSPNPQGRLYEQYF	TGCGCCAGCAGCCCGAACCCACAGGGGAGGTTGTACGAGCAGTACTTC
TRBV28	-	-	TRBJ2-3	CAGSFPDTQYF	TGTGCCGGCAGTTTCCCAGATACGCAGTATTTT
TRBV4-3	-	-	TRBJ1-2	CASSHDQLDGNYGYTF	TGCGCCAGCAGCCATGATCAGTTGGATGGGAACTATGGCTACACCTTC
TRBV7-9	-	TRBD1	TRBJ1-2	CASSSPGTGLGYTF	TGTGCCAGCAGCTCCCCCGGGACAGGGCTCGGCTACACCTTC
TRBV20-1	few	-	TRBJ1-1	CSALYGNPNTEAFF	TGCAGTGCGCTGTACGGCAATCCGAACACTGAAGCTTTCTTT
TRBV6-1	-	-	TRBJ1-4	CASSASSWATNEKLFF	TGTGCCAGCAGTGCGTCCTCCTGGGCGACTAATGAAAAACTGTTTTTT
TRBV7-2	few	-	TRBJ1-5	CASSLVRVPNQPQHF	TGTGCCAGCAGCTTAGTCAGGGTTCCTAATCAGCCCCAGCATTTT
TRBV27	-	-	TRBJ2-5	CASSLLGPQETQYF	TGTGCCAGCAGTTTGTTGGGGCCCCAAGAGACCCAGTACTTC
TRBV10-3	many	-	TRBJ1-5	CAISESGRVKLMGNQPQHF	TGTGCCATCAGTGAGTCGGGCAGGGTCAAATTAATGGGCAATCAGCCCCAGCATTTT
TRBV27	-	-	TRBJ2-7	CASSRRQVDEQYF	TGTGCCAGCAGTCGGCGACAGGTGGACGAGCAGTACTTC
TRBV7-2	once	-	TRBJ1-2	CASSVITGTYGYTF	TGTGCCAGCAGTGTGATTACAGGGACCTATGGCTACACCTTC
TRBV15	many	-	TRBJ2-1	CATSTDVSYNEQFF	TGTGCCACCAGCACCGACGTTTCCTACAATGAGCAGTTCTTC
TRBV28	many	-	TRBJ2-1	CASSPPGRYEQFF	TGTGCCAGCAGTCCCCCAGGGAGATATGAGCAGTTCTTC
TRBV2	-	TRBD2	TRBJ2-3	CASSNPSGSSSDTQYF	TGTGCCAGCAGCAACCCTAGCGGGTCGAGCTCAGATACGCAGTATTTT
TRBV4-1	-	-	TRBJ1-4	CASSQVSGGLEKLFF	TGCGCCAGCAGCCAAGTATCCGGGGGACTCGAAAAACTGTTTTTT
TRBV20-1	few	-	TRBJ2-7	CSARDWTAAYEQYF	TGCAGTGCTAGAGACTGGACGGCGGCCTACGAGCAGTACTTC
TRBV20-1	once	-	TRBJ2-1	CSARDPPRRGQGEQFF	TGCAGTGCTAGAGATCCCCCACGGAGGGGGCAGGGTGAGCAGTTCTTC
TRBV20-1	few	-	TRBJ2-1	CSARDSTYNEQFF	TGCAGTGCTAGGGACTCTACGTACAATGAGCAGTTCTTC
TRBV7-8	-	-	TRBJ2-5	CASSPGGSSGTQYF	TGTGCCAGCAGCCCGGGGGGCTCGAGCGGGACCCAGTACTTC
TRBV11-2	-	-	TRBJ2-1	CASSSPLSEQFF	TGTGCCAGCAGCTCCCCCCTGTCAGAGCAGTTCTTC
TRBV11-2	few	-	TRBJ2-3	CASSSRDAEDTQYF	TGTGCCAGCAGCTCCCGGGACGCGGAAGATACGCAGTATTTT
TRBV4-3	-	TRBD2	TRBJ2-1	CASSPLAGEQNEQFF	TGCGCCAGCAGCCCTCTAGCGGGAGAGCAAAATGAGCAGTTCTTC
TRBV27	-	-	TRBJ2-5	CASRSTGWGETQYF	TGTGCCAGCAGGTCGACAGGCTGGGGGGAGACCCAGTACTTC
TRBV7-9	few	TRBD1	TRBJ2-3	CASTQARTGDTDTQYF	TGTGCCAGCACCCAGGCTCGGACAGGAGACACAGATACGCAGTATTTT
TRBV6-2/TRBV6-3	-	-	TRBJ2-1	CASSFFSNEQFF	TGTGCCAGCAGTTTTTTTAGCAATGAGCAGTTCTTC
TRBV29-1	-	-	TRBJ1-1	CSVEGRVGMNTEAFF	TGCAGCGTTGAAGGGAGGGTTGGGATGAACACTGAAGCTTTCTTT
TRBV28	-	-	TRBJ2-7	CASSTNNEQYF	TGTGCCAGCAGTACGAACAATGAGCAGTACTTC
TRBV9	-	-	TRBJ2-1	CARRDTDNEQFF	TGTGCCAGAAGGGACACGGACAATGAGCAGTTCTTC